The entry that follows covers one T cell receptor (beta chain) sequence. What it binds is not known. The data were taken from a study of cytomegalovirus exposure and HLA in healthy donors. Amplification used 60 Vbeta primers and 13 Jbeta primers. Clones were read by immunoSEQ multiplex PCR, and TCRdb kept only the in-frame ones, dropping some. In all, the sample yields fewer than 45,000 clones. CDR3 length: 13 residues. CDR1 is MNHEY and CDR2 is SMNVEV in the germline V gene (reference sequence). Trimming left V 2 bases short and J 7 bases short, with 9 bases between. General study points: Earlier analysis found most TCR beta V segments productive about 90% or about 30% of the time. When analyzed later, the rates of TCR association showed variation by HLA locus, with DRB1 the most and HLA-C the fewest. The number of N-insertions in an Asian-associated ancestry cluster was reportedly below the roughly 670-donor mean in a later analysis.

This TCR was recovered from a woman aged 25 to 39 in good health and CMV-seronegative. The material sequenced was PBMCs. The chain recombines TRBV27 with TRBJ2-1; D gene uncertain. CDR3 in amino acids: CASSLQDWNEQFF. Here the CDR3 DNA reads TGTGCCAGCAGTTTACAGGATTGGAATGAGCAGTTCTTC.